One T cell receptor beta chain is described in this entry. Data came from immunoSEQ multiplex PCR; TCRdb stores just in-frame clones and leaves some out. The table lists around 140,000 clones, roughly 90% of them singletons. The sample is drawn from a study of T cell responses to AZD1222 COVID-19 vaccine. CDR3 length: 16 residues. CDR1 is SGHDN, CDR2 FVKESK, per germline. Trimming left V 0 bases short and J 1 base short, with 12 bases between. Sample: peripheral blood, taken 28 days after the second AZD1222 dose. V and J are TRBV14 and TRBJ2-5; D is unclear. This TCR came from an adult who received the AZD1222 COVID-19 vaccine. CDR3 in DNA: TGTGCCAGCAGCCAAGATCTCTCCAGTCCCCAAGAGACCCAGTACTTC. Translated: CASSQDLSSPQETQYF.